Below are 32 T cell receptor beta chains sequenced from a single sample in a study of OX40 agonist ivuxolimab in advanced cancers. Repertoires were generated with immunoSEQ multiplex PCR, while TCRdb's copy carries only in-frame clones and drops some. The sample shows 35,000 to 50,000 clones, approximately 83% of them seen only once. The starting material was CD4+ or CD8+ T cells sorted from blood, obtained in a trial of the OX40 agonist ivuxolimab. These receptors all come from an adult with an advanced solid tumor such as melanoma, head and neck, liver or kidney cancer.

The chain couples TRBV28 to TRBJ2-3; 8 bases map to TRBD2. This CDR3 has 18 amino acids. Germline V gene lookup returns CDR1 MDHEN and CDR2 SYDVKM. V lost 5 bases to trimming and J lost 2 bases; unmatched junction nucleotides: 15. This chain's CDR3 is CASSPSPGLGSLTDTQYF. CDR3 coding DNA: TGTGCCAGCAGTCCCTCCCCGGGACTAGGGTCCCTCACAGATACGCAGTATTTT. The full variable domain, completed using reference TRBV28 and TRBJ2-3, is DVKVTQSSRYLVKRTGEKVFLECVQDMDHENMFWYRQDPGLGLRLIYFSYDVKMKEKGDIPEGYSVSREKKERFSLILESASTNQTSMYLCASSPSPGLGSLTDTQYFGPGTRLTVL.

The chain links TRBV9 to TRBJ2-5, with 10 bases identical to TRBD1. The J segment lost 4 bases and the V segment lost 4 bases, leaving 7 bases of the junction unmatched. Germline lookup yields CDR1 SGDLS and CDR2 YYNGEE. The CDR3 is 15 amino acids. CDR3 nucleotide sequence: TGTGCCAGCAGCATTAGACAGGGGGCTGGAGAGACCCAGTACTTC. This sequence encodes CASSIRQGAGETQYF.

The chain has TRBV6-5 and TRBJ2-7, with 7 bases fitting TRBD1. Germline V lookup: CDR1 MNHEY, CDR2 SVGAGI. CDR3 length: 15 amino acids. With V trimmed by 0 bases and J by 2 bases, 4 bases remained unmatched. The CDR3 region is CASSYSRQGTYEQYF. DNA for the CDR3: TGTGCCAGCAGTTACTCCCGACAGGGAACCTACGAGCAGTACTTC.

The genes are TRBV11-2 and TRBJ2-7, with 9 positions matching TRBD1. The V segment lost 6 bases and the J segment 3 bases; nucleotides outside the gene matches: 6. Germline CDR1 reads SGHAT; CDR2 reads FQNNGV. The CDR3 spans 14 residues. The CDR3 DNA follows: TGTGCCAGCAGACAGACAGGGGGTTACTACGAGCAGTACTTC. Protein product: CASRQTGGYYEQYF.

V is TRBV27 and J is TRBJ2-7; D possibly uses TRBD1 or TRBD2 (5 bases each). Germline loops: CDR1 MNHEY, CDR2 SMNVEV (reference sequence). With 6 bases removed from V and 6 bases from J, the gap between germline ends came to 18 bases. The CDR3 is made up of 14 amino acids. The DNA of the CDR3 is TGTGCCAGCAGATTTACGGCCCTTGGGGGCGAGCAGTACTTC. The encoded protein is CASRFTALGGEQYF.

This chain joins TRBV19 and TRBJ2-7, with 10 nucleotides matching TRBD1. This CDR3 comprises 15 residues. V was clipped by 5 bases and J by 2 bases; unmatched bases: 6. Germline lookup yields CDR1 LNHDA and CDR2 SQIVND (reference sequence). DNA of the CDR3: TGTGCCAGTAGTGCCGGGACAGGGGAGACCTACGAGCAGTACTTC. Residues: CASSAGTGETYEQYF.

The V gene is TRBV7-8, the J gene TRBJ2-1; 8 bases are shared with TRBD1. This CDR3 has 21 residues. The junction had 21 bases not matched to a gene; V was cut back by 1 base and J by 4 bases. CDR1 and CDR2 from the germline V gene are SGHVS and FQNEAQ. The CDR3 bases are TGTGCCAGCAGCTTAGGACCACCCGAATTTTACGGGACAGGAGGATACAATGAGCAGTTCTTC. It specifies CASSLGPPEFYGTGGYNEQFF.

The V gene is TRBV4-3, the J gene TRBJ1-2; no clear D. V was cut by 0 bases and J by 6 bases, with 17 bases left in between. Germline V gives CDR1 LGHNA, CDR2 YSLEER. CDR3 length: 16 amino acids. The DNA of the CDR3 is TGCGCCAGCAGCCAAGATATGCGGACTGCCCTTGATGGCTACACCTTC. It codes for CASSQDMRTALDGYTF.

The table lists this clone with a count of one. The CDR3 protein is CAISGDGRSGNEQFF. CDR3 nucleotide sequence: TGTGCCATCAGTGGAGACGGGAGATCAGGCAATGAGCAGTTCTTC. The V call is TRBV10-3, the J call TRBJ2-1; tentative D call: TRBD2 (6 bases). From germline, CDR1 is ENHRY and CDR2 SYGVKD. Between the trimmed V and J ends, which lost 4 bases and 6 bases, there was a span of 16 bases. The CDR3 contains 15 residues.

This clone was found once. The chain carries TRBV7-8 and TRBJ1-2; D gene uncertain. Looked up from germline, CDR1 is SGHVS and CDR2 is FQNEAQ. V dropped 5 bases and J dropped 11 bases, with 21 bases sitting between them. The CDR3 consists of 14 residues. The CDR3 DNA reads as TGTGCCAGCAGCCAACCTGGGCTGGGAAAAGAGTACACCTTC. Residues: CASSQPGLGKEYTF.

The chain combines TRBV28 with TRBJ2-7; D might be TRBD1 or TRBD2, each matching 6 bases. The CDR3 length is 14 residues. With 1 base removed from V and 7 bases from J, the gap between germline ends came to 14 bases. Germline lookup yields CDR1 MDHEN and CDR2 SYDVKM. The CDR3 coding sequence is TGTGCCAGCAGTTTATTCCCGGGGGCAGTAGAGCAGTACTTC. Translated: CASSLFPGAVEQYF.

This rearrangement joins TRBV4-2 to TRBJ2-1; 12 bases line up with TRBD2. The V gene end was trimmed by 1 base and the J gene end by 7 bases; junction bases not matched to a gene: 5. Germline V gene sequence: CDR1 LGHNA, CDR2 YNFKEQ. The CDR3 is 16 amino acids. The CDR3 loop is CASSQGGLAGDNEQFF. Written as DNA, the CDR3 is TGTGCCAGCAGCCAAGGGGGACTAGCGGGCGATAATGAGCAGTTCTTC.

This CDR3 reads CASSSHGQGYTGELFF. For the CDR3, the DNA is TGTGCCAGCAGTTCGCACGGACAGGGGTACACCGGGGAGCTGTTTTTT. The V and J genes are TRBV27 and TRBJ2-2, with 9 bases aligning to TRBD1. Germline CDR1 reads MNHEY; CDR2 reads SMNVEV (reference sequence). Trimming at V came to 4 bases and at J to 3 bases, leaving 6 bases not matched to a gene. CDR3 length: 16 amino acids.

The rearrangement joins TRBV19 to TRBJ1-2, with a possible D match to TRBD1 (5 bases). Between the trimmed V and J ends, which lost 3 bases and 3 bases, there was a span of 11 bases. CDR1 and CDR2 from the germline V gene are LNHDA and SQIVND (reference sequence). This CDR3 comprises 14 residues. This chain's CDR3 is CASSMAGGYYGYTF. In DNA, the CDR3 is TGTGCCAGTAGTATGGCGGGGGGTTACTATGGCTACACCTTC.

The chain employs TRBV5-4 and TRBJ2-3; 7 bases fit TRBD2. Germline V CDR1 and CDR2: SGHNT, YYREEE (reference sequence). CDR3 length: 15 amino acids. V lost 5 bases and J lost 0; bases outside the gene matches: 6. This chain's CDR3 is CASRTTSRSTDTQYF. CDR3 DNA: TGTGCCAGCAGGACGACTAGCCGAAGCACAGATACGCAGTATTTT.

The chain combines TRBV11-3 with TRBJ2-3; D is perhaps TRBD1 (5 bases). The V gene's germline CDR1 is SGHNT and CDR2 YENEEA. The V end was cut by 4 bases, the J end by 4 bases, with 12 bases between. The CDR3 covers 14 residues. CDR3 residues: CASSSRQYPDTQYF. The DNA of the CDR3 is TGTGCCAGCAGCTCACGACAGTATCCAGATACGCAGTATTTT.

The chain recombines TRBV7-6 with TRBJ2-2; 8 positions agree with TRBD2. The CDR3 length is 17 residues. V lost 3 bases and J lost 4; bases outside the gene matches: 10. Germline CDR1 SGHVS, CDR2 FNYEAQ. The CDR3 reads CASSLGASSGPTGELFF. CDR3 nucleotide sequence: TGTGCCAGCAGCTTGGGGGCCTCTAGCGGGCCCACCGGGGAGCTGTTTTTT.

The J gene is TRBJ2-7, the V gene TRBV7-9; the match to TRBD1 covers 7 bases. J was trimmed by 3 bases and V by 5 bases; bases with no gene match: 7. Germline values: CDR1 SEHNR, CDR2 FQNEAQ (reference sequence). The CDR3 loop spans 14 amino acids. The CDR3 nucleotides are TGTGCCAGCAGCCCAAAGGGACAGCTCTACGAGCAGTACTTC. Translated, it gives CASSPKGQLYEQYF.

The chain combines TRBV7-9 with TRBJ2-5, with a possible D match to TRBD2 (6 bases). CDR1 is SEHNR, CDR2 FQNEAQ, per germline (reference sequence). V was shortened by 4 bases and J by 2 bases, with 11 bases between the two germline ends. The length of the CDR3 is 14 residues. CDR3 DNA: TGTGCCAGCAGCTCCACTCTAGCGCAAGAGACCCAGTACTTC. This encodes CASSSTLAQETQYF.

With regard to this clone: This specimen includes other DNA sequences encoding the same CDR3. J is TRBJ2-1 and V is TRBV9; D might be TRBD2 (6 bases). Trimming took 3 bases from V and 5 from J, leaving 12 bases between them. The CDR3 length is 14 residues. Per the germline V gene, CDR1 is SGDLS and CDR2 is YYNGEE. The DNA of the CDR3 is TGTGCCAGCAGCGAGGAGGGGACGCACAATGAGCAGTTCTTC. It is translated as CASSEEGTHNEQFF.

The chain joins TRBV4-3 to TRBJ2-1; the D gene is possibly TRBD2 (5 bases). V was shortened by 1 base and J by 8 bases, with 15 bases between the two germline ends. The germline V gene encodes CDR1 LGHNA and CDR2 YSLEER. This CDR3 is built from 15 residues. The CDR3 here is CASSQVDSYRDEQFF. The DNA of the CDR3 is TGCGCCAGCAGCCAAGTGGACTCTTACCGCGATGAGCAGTTCTTC.

The CDR3 DNA sequence: TGTGCCAGCAGCGCCTCGGACAGGGGCTATGGCTACACCTTC. Its translation: CASSASDRGYGYTF. The rearrangement joins TRBV9 to TRBJ1-2; the match to TRBD1 covers 9 bases. With 3 bases clipped from V and 4 bases from J, the junction kept 4 bases outside the gene matches. This CDR3 is built from 14 residues. Germline values: CDR1 SGDLS, CDR2 YYNGEE.

This chain uses TRBV19 with TRBJ1-2; no reliable D call. Germline V CDR1 and CDR2: LNHDA, SQIVND (reference sequence). CDR3 length equals 12 residues. The V end lost 7 bases, the J end lost 4 bases, and 10 bases lay between the germline ends. The CDR3 DNA follows: TGTGCCAGTATCTCGAGAGGCTATGGCTACACCTTC. Protein product: CASISRGYGYTF.

The rearrangement uses TRBV18 and TRBJ2-7; D may be TRBD1 (6 bases). The germline V gene has CDR1 KGHSH and CDR2 LQKENI. The CDR3 is 13 residues long. V was shortened by 3 bases and J by 6 bases, with 12 bases between the two germline ends. CDR3 amino acids: CASSPSQGREQYF. As DNA, the CDR3 is TGTGCCAGCTCACCGTCACAGGGACGCGAGCAGTACTTC. Drawing the rest from reference TRBV18 and TRBJ2-7, the complete variable domain is NAGVMQNPRHLVRRRGQEARLRCSPMKGHSHVYWYRQLPEEGLKFMVYLQKENIIDESGMPKERFSAEFPKEGPSILRIQQVVRGDSAAYFCASSPSQGREQYFGPGTRLTVT.

This chain joins TRBV4-1 and TRBJ2-7; D is possibly TRBD1 (6 bases). Trimming pared 1 base from V and 2 bases from J, leaving 15 bases between. CDR3 length: 16 amino acids. Per the germline V gene, CDR1 is MGHRA and CDR2 is YSYEKL. CDR3 sequence: CASSQVHSGTTYEQYF. The CDR3 coding sequence is TGCGCCAGCAGCCAAGTCCACTCCGGGACAACCTACGAGCAGTACTTC.

The V and J genes are TRBV7-2 and TRBJ2-6; D remains ambiguous. Per the germline V gene, CDR1 is SGHTA and CDR2 is FQGNSA. Between the trimmed V and J ends, which lost 1 base and 0 bases, there was a span of 4 bases. The CDR3 runs to 15 residues. The DNA for the CDR3 is TGTGCCAGCAGCTTAGACTACTCTGGGGCCAACGTCCTGACTTTC. Its translation is CASSLDYSGANVLTF.

V gene TRBV9 combines with J gene TRBJ2-4; tentatively, D is TRBD2 (6 bases). Deletions cut 3 bases from V and 1 base from J, with 11 bases between. CDR3 length equals 15 residues. CDR1 is SGDLS and CDR2 is YYNGEE in the germline V gene. The CDR3, as DNA: TGTGCCAGCAGCGCGGGGGAGGTGGCCAAAAACATTCAGTACTTC. It specifies CASSAGEVAKNIQYF.

V gene TRBV11-1 combines with J gene TRBJ1-4; no definite D call. Looked up from germline, CDR1 is SGHAT and CDR2 is FQDESV (reference sequence). The CDR3 covers 13 residues. V lost 5 bases to trimming and J lost 4 bases, with 8 bases between them. As DNA, the CDR3 is TGTGCCAGCAGCGCCACAGTTAATGAAAAACTGTTTTTT. Protein product: CASSATVNEKLFF.

The genes are TRBV15 and TRBJ1-5; 10 bases align to TRBD1. V lost 8 bases to trimming and J lost 1 base; unmatched junction nucleotides: 8. In germline, CDR1 is LNHNV, CDR2 YYDKDF (reference sequence). The CDR3 consists of 16 residues. The DNA of the CDR3 is TGTGCCACCCAATGGGACAGGGGAGGAAGCAATCAGCCCCAGCATTTT. Its protein is CATQWDRGGSNQPQHF.

The chain carries TRBV9 and TRBJ2-3; 11 bases agree with TRBD2. Germline V gene lookup returns CDR1 SGDLS and CDR2 YYNGEE. CDR3 length equals 18 residues. The V gene end was trimmed by 3 bases and the J gene end by 6 bases; junction bases not matched to a gene: 15. DNA of the CDR3: TGTGCCAGCAGCGCTCCTTTCGACACTAGCGGGGGTAGGGATACGCAGTATTTT. It is translated as CASSAPFDTSGGRDTQYF.

The chain has TRBV11-2 and TRBJ1-6; D may be TRBD1 (5 bases). The CDR3 runs to 15 residues. Germline V CDR1 and CDR2: SGHAT, FQNNGV. Trimming took 3 bases from V and 9 from J, leaving 15 bases between them. CDR3 DNA: TGTGCCAGCAGCTTGGGGGTTTTTGTGGGTTCACCCCTCCACTTT. Translated, it gives CASSLGVFVGSPLHF.

This chain uses TRBV7-9 with TRBJ1-2; 11 nucleotides match TRBD1. This CDR3 is built from 16 residues. Germline CDR1 and CDR2: SEHNR and FQNEAQ (reference sequence). Trimming took 3 bases from V and 7 from J; bases not matched to a gene: 10. The CDR3 region is CASSFSSGQGAIGYTF. The CDR3, as DNA: TGTGCCAGCAGCTTTTCCTCCGGACAGGGGGCGATTGGCTACACCTTC.